Presented here are 17 T cell receptor beta chains from one specimen sequenced in a study of preoperative IRX-2 immunotherapy in early breast cancer. The repertoire was sequenced with immunoSEQ multiplex PCR; TCRdb's copy has only in-frame clones and lacks some. The sample has 90,000 to 100,000 clones, about nine tenths seen once; the top ten hold around 2.1%. Stated treatment: preoperative locoregional IRX-2 cytokine immunotherapy. Here the sequenced sample was tumor tissue, taken after IRX-2 immunotherapy. These receptors all stem from a human donor with breast cancer.

The chain has TRBV6-8 and TRBJ2-1; the match to TRBD2 covers 10 bases. The ends lost 7 bases at V and 5 bases at J; junction bases unmatched: 5. The CDR3 runs 14 residues. Germline CDR1 reads MNHGY; CDR2 reads SAAAGT. The DNA of the CDR3 is TGTGCCAGCAAAGGGACTAGCGCCGACAATGAGCAGTTCTTC. Amino acids: CASKGTSADNEQFF.

This clone was recorded only once. The V and J genes are TRBV7-7 and TRBJ2-1; D gene unclear. This CDR3 region has 15 residues. Between the trimmed V and J ends, which lost 3 bases and 2 bases, there was a span of 11 bases. In germline, CDR1 is SSHAT, CDR2 FNYEAQ (reference sequence). The CDR3 is CASSLVRVTYNEQFF. The DNA of the CDR3 is TGTGCCAGCAGCTTGGTCCGGGTTACCTACAATGAGCAGTTCTTC.

The chain employs TRBV29-1 and TRBJ1-2; D is ambiguous. The CDR3 loop spans 12 amino acids. V was shortened by 3 bases and J by 4 bases, with 9 bases between the two germline ends. In germline, CDR1 is SQVTM, CDR2 ANQGSEA. DNA of the CDR3: TGCAGCGTTGAGGGCACCTCCTATGGCTACACCTTC. Residues: CSVEGTSYGYTF.

The chain joins TRBV9 to TRBJ1-3; 7 bases are a match to TRBD1. Trimming removed 5 bases from V and 2 bases from J; junction bases left unmatched: 4. The CDR3 runs 14 residues. Per the germline V gene, CDR1 is SGDLS and CDR2 is YYNGEE. The CDR3 sequence: CASRPGTAGNTIYF. CDR3 sequence (DNA): TGTGCCAGCAGGCCCGGGACAGCTGGAAACACCATATATTTT. Filled out from reference TRBV9 and TRBJ1-3, the complete variable domain reads DSGVTQTPKHLITATGQRVTLRCSPRSGDLSVYWYQQSLDQGLQFLIQYYNGEERAKGNILERFSAQQFPDLHSELNLSSLELGDSALYFCASRPGTAGNTIYFGEGSWLTVV.

The gene calls are TRBV28 and TRBJ1-1, with D possibly matching TRBD1 (6 bases). Trimming took off 4 bases at V and 1 base at J, with 10 bases between the two ends. The CDR3 is 14 residues long. Germline loops: CDR1 MDHEN, CDR2 SYDVKM. The CDR3 DNA reads TGTGCCAGCAGTTCCGGACAGCGGAACACTGAAGCTTTCTTT. This translates into CASSSGQRNTEAFF.

The chain carries TRBV5-1 and TRBJ1-2; no clear D gene. Germline CDR1 SGHRS, CDR2 YFSETQ. Trimming shortened V by 4 bases and J by 5 bases, and 18 bases separated the two germline ends. This CDR3 comprises 15 residues. CDR3 in amino acids: CASSDNPAGRYGYTF. CDR3 DNA: TGCGCCAGCAGCGACAACCCGGCAGGACGATATGGCTACACCTTC.

This chain uses TRBV6-4 with TRBJ2-1; TRBD2 is a possible D gene (6 bases). Germline lookup yields CDR1 MRHNA and CDR2 SNTAGT. Trimming took off 6 bases at V and 11 bases at J, with 14 bases between the two ends. The length of the CDR3 is 12 residues. The CDR3: CASSKVREKQFF. CDR3 DNA: TGTGCCAGCAGCAAGGTCCGGGAGAAGCAGTTCTTC.

This chain links TRBV16 with TRBJ1-2; D uncertain. Germline V lookup: CDR1 KGHSY, CDR2 FQNENV. The CDR3 runs to 14 residues. V lost 0 bases and J 6 bases, leaving 11 bases between the germline ends. DNA for the CDR3: TGTGCCAGCAGCCAATCGACGGCAGGAGATGGCTACACCTTC. This translates into CASSQSTAGDGYTF.

The J gene is TRBJ1-3, the V gene TRBV5-1; possible D gene TRBD1, 5 bases. Germline lookup yields CDR1 SGHRS and CDR2 YFSETQ. The V end lost 5 bases, the J end lost 2 bases, and 17 bases lay between the germline ends. The CDR3 covers 16 residues. For the CDR3, the DNA is TGCGCCAGCAGTCAGGGCGGAACGGCCGCTGGAAACACCATATATTTT. The encoded protein is CASSQGGTAAGNTIYF.

This clone was found once. This rearrangement joins TRBV12-2 to TRBJ2-3; the DNA was not compared with TRBD2, the D call given in the table. TRBV12-2 is a known pseudogene. The CDR3 consists of 14 residues. The CDR3 sequence is CATGWGDATDTQYF. In DNA, the CDR3 is TGTGCCACCGGTTGGGGGGATGCCACAGATACGCAGTATTTT.

The chain couples TRBV28 to TRBJ2-7; TRBD2 might be the D (6 bases). CDR1 is MDHEN and CDR2 is SYDVKM in the germline V gene. Trimming took off 6 bases at V and 1 base at J, with 13 bases between the two ends. CDR3 length equals 14 residues. The CDR3 sequence is CASRGISGSYEQYF. The CDR3, as DNA: TGTGCCAGCAGGGGGATTAGCGGTTCCTACGAGCAGTACTTC.

The rearrangement joins TRBV30 to TRBJ2-4; D remains ambiguous. The CDR3 is 15 amino acids. Germline CDR1 GTSNPN, CDR2 SVGIG (reference sequence). With 3 bases removed from V and 4 bases from J, the gap between germline ends came to 16 bases. Written as DNA, the CDR3 is TGTGCCTGGAGCCGACGTTTGCCCTCGAAAAACATTCAGTACTTC. Translating gives CAWSRRLPSKNIQYF.

The chain combines TRBV10-2 with TRBJ2-3; TRBD2 is a possible D gene (6 bases). CDR3 length: 14 residues. Per germline, CDR1 WSHSY and CDR2 SAAADI. The V gene lost 3 bases and the J gene lost 5 bases, with 12 bases spanning the gap. CDR3 nucleotides: TGCGCCAGCAGTGATGAACTAGCCCGAGATACGCAGTATTTT. This translates into CASSDELARDTQYF.

Notes on this clone: A junction end diverges from the germline sequence, so it may reflect a read error. The chain has TRBV6-4 and TRBJ2-5; D may be TRBD2 (6 bases). The CDR3 sequence is 15 residues long. Germline lookup yields CDR1 MRHNA and CDR2 SNTAGT. The CDR3: CAISPPAGNQETQYF. The CDR3 DNA reads as TGTGCCATCAGTCCCCCGGCGGGGAACCAAGAGACCCAGTACTTC.

The V call is TRBV28, the J call TRBJ2-7; D is undetermined. The CDR3 is made up of 12 amino acids. The germline gives CDR1 MDHEN, CDR2 SYDVKM. V lost 11 bases and J lost 3, with 14 bases in between. CDR3 DNA sequence: TGTGCCGCCTCGATCCGGAACTACGAGCAGTACTTC. It codes for CAASIRNYEQYF. Full variable domain (outside the CDR3, taken from reference TRBV28 and TRBJ2-7): DVKVTQSSRYLVKRTGEKVFLECVQDMDHENMFWYRQDPGLGLRLIYFSYDVKMKEKGDIPEGYSVSREKKERFSLILESASTNQTSMYLCAASIRNYEQYFGPGTRLTVT.

This rearrangement joins TRBV11-3 to TRBJ1-2; 7 bases fit TRBD1. V lost 5 bases to trimming and J lost 4 bases; unmatched junction nucleotides: 10. The CDR3 is made up of 15 amino acids. CDR1 is SGHNT, CDR2 YENEEA, per germline. The CDR3 sequence is CASSTGGGSTYGYTF. In DNA form, the CDR3 reads TGTGCCAGCAGCACTGGAGGGGGCTCGACCTATGGCTACACCTTC.

This chain joins TRBV30 and TRBJ2-1; TRBD2 matches at 11 bases. J lost 6 bases, V lost 5 bases, and 6 bases had no gene match. Germline assignment: CDR1 GTSNPN and CDR2 SVGIG (reference sequence). This CDR3 is 14 amino acids long. CDR3 nucleotides: TGTGCCTGGCAGTCCGGACTAGCGGGCAATGAGCAGTTCTTC. Residues: CAWQSGLAGNEQFF.